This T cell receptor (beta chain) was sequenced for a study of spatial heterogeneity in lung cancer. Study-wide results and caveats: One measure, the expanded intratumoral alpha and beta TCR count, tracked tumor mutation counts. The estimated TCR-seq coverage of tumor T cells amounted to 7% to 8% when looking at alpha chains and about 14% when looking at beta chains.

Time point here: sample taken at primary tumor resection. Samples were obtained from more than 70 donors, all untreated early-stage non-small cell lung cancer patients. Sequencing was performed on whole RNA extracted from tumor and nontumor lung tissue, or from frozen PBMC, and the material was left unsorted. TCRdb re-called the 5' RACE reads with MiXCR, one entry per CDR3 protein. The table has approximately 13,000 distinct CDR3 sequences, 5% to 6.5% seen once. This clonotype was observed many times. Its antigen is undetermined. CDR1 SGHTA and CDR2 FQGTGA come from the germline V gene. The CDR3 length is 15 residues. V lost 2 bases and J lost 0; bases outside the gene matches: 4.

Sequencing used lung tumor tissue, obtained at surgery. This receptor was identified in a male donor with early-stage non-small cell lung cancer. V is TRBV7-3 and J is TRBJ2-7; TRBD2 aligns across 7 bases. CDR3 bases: TGTGCCAGCAGCTTAGGCGGGAGTTTCTCCTACGAGCAGTACGTC. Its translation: CASSLGGSFSYEQYV.